This T cell receptor (beta chain) derives from a study of T cell changes during pregnancy in multiple sclerosis. Repertoires were generated with immunoSEQ multiplex PCR, while TCRdb's copy carries only in-frame clones and drops some. The sample has some 28,000 clones, about 89% seen once. This clonotype was sampled from a female donor with multiple sclerosis, enrolled in a pregnancy study. Sequences were derived from CD8+ T cells from peripheral blood mononuclear cells, sampled before pregnancy.

DNA of the CDR3: TGTGCCAGCAGTTCCCCCCAAGAAGTGCTGGGCGAAAAACTGTTTTTT. This encodes CASSSPQEVLGEKLFF. The chain employs TRBV28 and TRBJ1-4; D is uncertain. There are 16 residues in the CDR3. Germline CDR1 is MDHEN and CDR2 is SYDVKM. V gave up 4 bases and J gave up 8 bases, with 20 bases separating them.